A single sample gave rise to the 19 T cell receptor beta chains below, sequenced in a study of response to subunit inactivated influenza vaccine. TCRdb processed the RT-PCR reads anew with MiXCR; each CDR3 protein has one entry. The top ten hold 11% of the sample, which has roughly 780,000 distinct CDR3 sequences, less than 20% seen once. The sample was PBMCs from blood, taken 5 days after vaccination. The receptors originated from a man aged 50-60 years who received an inactivated influenza vaccine.

This clonotype was counted only a few times. The CDR3 protein is CASSSRTAGIGYTF. The CDR3, as DNA: TGTGCCAGCAGCTCTCGGACAGCGGGGATCGGCTACACCTTC. The chain joins TRBV7-2 to TRBJ1-2; a possible D gene is TRBD1 (6 bases). The CDR3 extends over 14 amino acids. Germline lookup yields CDR1 SGHTA and CDR2 FQGNSA. The V end lost 4 bases, the J end lost 8 bases, and 17 bases lay between the germline ends.

The rearrangement uses TRBV28 and TRBJ2-2, with TRBD1 matching over 11 bases. Per germline, CDR1 MDHEN and CDR2 SYDVKM. The CDR3 is 16 amino acids. V trimming: 6 bases; J trimming: 7 bases; junction bases outside the gene matches: 10. CDR3 in amino acids: CASRRSGQGASGELFF. The CDR3 nucleotides read TGTGCCAGCAGGCGTTCAGGACAGGGGGCTAGCGGGGAGCTGTTTTTT.

This clonotype was observed a few times. The chain uses TRBV6-2 or TRBV6-3 and TRBJ1-5; unclear D gene. CDR1 and CDR2 from the germline V gene are MNHEY and SVGEGT. V was shortened by 7 bases and J by 1 base, with 17 bases between the two germline ends. CDR3 length: 16 amino acids. The CDR3 DNA sequence: TGTGCCAGCAAACCCACTTGGGGTACCAGCAATCAGCCCCAGCATTTT. It encodes CASKPTWGTSNQPQHF.

The J gene is TRBJ2-5, the V gene TRBV5-1; D unresolved. V was trimmed by 0 bases and J by 3 bases, leaving 12 bases between them. This CDR3 is 15 amino acids long. Per the germline V gene, CDR1 is SGHRS and CDR2 is YFSETQ. The chain's CDR3 is CASSLGLRREETQYF. In nucleotides, the CDR3 is TGCGCCAGCAGCTTGGGACTCCGACGGGAAGAGACCCAGTACTTC.

Many counts were recorded for this clonotype. The rearrangement links TRBV12-3 or TRBV12-4 to TRBJ2-7, with D unresolved. V was shortened by 3 bases and J by 6 bases, with 9 bases between the two germline ends. The CDR3 sequence is 12 residues long. Written as DNA, the CDR3 is TGTGCCAGCAGTTTTAGTACGGTCGAGCAGTACTTC. As protein: CASSFSTVEQYF.

This clonotype has a single count. The chain carries TRBV7-2 and TRBJ1-2; D uncertain. The CDR3 has 15 amino acids. Germline CDR1 and CDR2: SGHTA and FQGNSA. V lost 1 base and J lost 4, with 13 bases in between. CDR3 bases: TGTGCCAGCAGCTTAGATGTCGCGGGAGTCTATGGCTACACCTTC. As protein: CASSLDVAGVYGYTF.

V gene TRBV2 combines with J gene TRBJ2-4, with 8 positions matching TRBD1. V was clipped by 6 bases and J by 8 bases; unmatched bases: 15. Germline-derived CDR1 and CDR2 are SNHLY and FYNNEI. This CDR3 is built from 16 residues. CDR3 loop: CASSTGQGGISDIQYF. In DNA, the CDR3 is TGTGCCAGCAGCACCGGACAGGGAGGAATTTCGGACATTCAGTACTTC.

This chain joins TRBV20-1 and TRBJ2-3, with D maybe TRBD2 (6 bases). This CDR3 contains 14 residues. V was shortened by 3 bases and J by 5 bases, with 15 bases between the two germline ends. Germline CDR1 DFQATT, CDR2 SNEGSKA (reference sequence). Here the CDR3 DNA reads TGCAGTGCTAGCCCTAGCGCCCGGGGAGATACGCAGTATTTT. Protein sequence: CSASPSARGDTQYF.

At least ten counts were recorded for this clonotype. The chain recombines TRBV5-1 with TRBJ2-7, with 8 bases that match TRBD2. Germline V gene data show CDR1 as SGHRS and CDR2 as YFSETQ. The ends lost 2 bases at V and 2 bases at J; junction bases unmatched: 6. CDR3 length equals 15 residues. As DNA, the CDR3 is TGCGCCAGCAGCTTTGACGGGACTAGAACCTACGAGCAGTACTTC. As protein: CASSFDGTRTYEQYF.

The sample holds many counts of this clonotype. J is TRBJ2-7 and V is TRBV5-1; D remains ambiguous. The CDR3 sequence is 13 residues long. Germline CDR1 and CDR2: SGHRS and YFSETQ. Trimming took 2 bases from V and 2 from J, leaving 8 bases between them. The CDR3: CASSFDPTYEQYF. The CDR3 region has the DNA TGCGCCAGCAGCTTTGACCCTACCTACGAGCAGTACTTC.

The CDR3 DNA reads as TGTGCCAGCAGTCCACGCCGGGACAGTCTAGAGCAGTACTTC. This codes for CASSPRRDSLEQYF. The chain is built from TRBV12-3 or TRBV12-4 and TRBJ2-7, with 7 bases aligning to TRBD1. The V and J ends lost 5 bases and 7 bases, in that order; junction bases with no gene match: 11. The CDR3 has 14 residues.

The rearrangement links TRBV28 to TRBJ2-5, with 8 bases identical to TRBD2. CDR3 length: 17 amino acids. Germline values: CDR1 MDHEN, CDR2 SYDVKM. V was pared by 2 bases and J by 2 bases, with 10 bases of the junction left unmatched. CDR3: CASSLGRLALFQETQYF. The CDR3 DNA follows: TGTGCCAGCAGTTTAGGTCGACTAGCGCTCTTTCAAGAGACCCAGTACTTC.

Worth noting for this clonotype: A read error may account for a junction end that differs from germline. The chain has TRBV6-5 and TRBJ2-2; D may match TRBD1 or TRBD2 (5 bases each). The V gene's germline CDR1 is MNHEY and CDR2 SVGAGI. The CDR3 contains 15 residues. CDR3 nucleotide sequence: TGTGCCAGCAGTTACTCGAACCTGGGGACCGGGGAGCTGATTTTT. Amino acid sequence: CASSYSNLGTGELIF.

This clonotype has just a few counts. The chain combines TRBV7-2 with TRBJ2-4; TRBD1 matches 8 bases. From germline, CDR1 is SGHTA and CDR2 FQGNSA. Trimming removed 4 bases from V and 8 bases from J; junction bases left unmatched: 16. The CDR3 runs 17 residues. Here the CDR3 DNA reads TGTGCCAGCAGCTCCGTTTATATGGCAACAGGGGGTGACATTCAGTACTTC. Its translation: CASSSVYMATGGDIQYF.

This clonotype has a handful of counts. The CDR3 protein is CASSDVNSGTYEQYF. CDR3 in DNA: TGTGCCAGCAGTGACGTCAACAGCGGGACCTACGAGCAGTACTTC. The rearrangement links TRBV6-1 to TRBJ2-7; 7 nucleotides line up with TRBD2. The CDR3 has 15 residues. Unmatched junction bases numbered 7, after V lost 3 bases and J lost 2 bases. Germline V gene data show CDR1 as MNHNS and CDR2 as SASEGT.

This clonotype was counted many times. The J gene is TRBJ2-5, the V gene TRBV24-1, with 7 bases that match TRBD1. V shed 5 bases, J shed 1 base, and the junction held 12 bases outside the gene matches. The CDR3 is 17 residues long. Germline lookup yields CDR1 KGHDR and CDR2 SFDVKD. The CDR3 reads CATSGPQGQPTQETQYF. Here the CDR3 DNA reads TGTGCCACCAGTGGCCCCCAGGGACAGCCCACCCAAGAGACCCAGTACTTC.

This clonotype was observed a handful of times. The chain combines TRBV10-2 with TRBJ2-5, with D unresolved. Deletions cut 0 bases from V and 5 bases from J, with 7 bases between. From germline, CDR1 is WSHSY and CDR2 SAAADI. This CDR3 comprises 13 residues. CDR3 protein: CASSESGWETQYF. The CDR3 DNA reads TGCGCCAGCAGTGAGTCTGGGTGGGAGACCCAGTACTTC.

CDR3 protein: CAISESGGLPNTEAFF. CDR3 DNA sequence: TGTGCCATCAGTGAGTCTGGGGGACTCCCGAACACTGAAGCTTTCTTT. V usage is TRBV10-3 and J usage is TRBJ1-1; the D gene is possibly TRBD1 (5 bases). Looked up from germline, CDR1 is ENHRY and CDR2 is SYGVKD. The CDR3 is made up of 16 amino acids. The V and J ends lost 0 bases and 1 base respectively, with 12 bases between them.

V and J are TRBV19 and TRBJ2-2; 10 bases fit TRBD2. The ends lost 6 bases at V and 3 bases at J; junction bases unmatched: 4. Germline V gene lookup returns CDR1 LNHDA and CDR2 SQIVND (reference sequence). There are 15 residues in the CDR3. The CDR3 DNA sequence: TGTGCCAGTAGACCAGGACTAGCGGACACCGGGGAGCTGTTTTTT. This sequence encodes CASRPGLADTGELFF.